This T cell receptor beta chain was obtained from a study of metastatic and nonmetastatic thyroid tumors. At the level of the study: Repertoire data that came from the blood and tumor or nodule tissue of malignant and benign thyroid patients were compared. Overall study findings and caveats: Significantly higher TCR beta diversity was reportedly seen in malignant thyroid tumors than benign nodules, in blood and tumor.

No treatment had been given to any patient before thyroid surgery. Under the authors' procedure: The study built a papillary thyroid cancer distant-metastasis classifier from CDR3 differences across clinicopathological groups. TCRdb reprocessed the PCR reads using MiXCR. These V and J calls originate from TCRdb's pipeline instead of the authors' own analysis. The table includes under 20,000 clones, 3.7% detected once. This CDR3 has 17 residues. Germline CDR1 is SGHNT and CDR2 is YENEEA. With 5 bases clipped from V and 0 bases from J, the junction kept 5 bases outside the gene matches. The table lists this clone with a few counts. What it recognizes is unknown.

V is TRBV11-3 and J is TRBJ2-7; TRBD2 aligns across 15 bases. Material: tumor tissue. The sequence came from a female donor with papillary thyroid cancer or a benign thyroid nodule (not recorded which). Some clones in this sample may be carry-over from other donors' samples. The CDR3 bases are TGTGCCAGCAGCCGGGGACTAGCGGGAGGTTACTCCTACGAGCAGTACTTC. Translating gives CASSRGLAGGYSYEQYF.